This TCR beta chain emerged from a study of T cell responses to AZD1222 COVID-19 vaccine. Profiling relied on immunoSEQ multiplex PCR, and the TCRdb table lists in-frame clones only, not all of them. The data show around 270,000 clones, with 85% to 95% seen just once and less than 0.65% held by the top ten. Pooled together were second doses at about 4 or about 12 weeks. The receptor was derived from an adult who received the AZD1222 COVID-19 vaccine. Material: peripheral blood, obtained 28 days after the second AZD1222 dose.

The CDR3 region has the DNA TGTGCCAGCAGTTCCCTACAGGGAGCATCTCGGCCCCAGCATTTT. Protein product: CASSSLQGASRPQHF. This sequence joins TRBV6-2 or TRBV6-3 and TRBJ1-5, with D possibly TRBD1 on 6 matching bases. V lost 4 bases to trimming and J lost 9 bases, with 19 bases between them. This CDR3 has 15 residues. CDR1 and CDR2 (germline): MNHEY, SVGEGT.